This T cell receptor beta chain was identified in a study of T-cell reconstitution after alpha-beta-depleted transplantation in children. Study outcomes and limitations: Reports say that about two months after transplant, the alpha-beta T cells came out of several hundred graft clones that had expanded. It was surviving recipient T cells and thymic progenitors that gave some patients high TCRbeta diversity at day 60. Hyperexpanded clones declined; after one year, newly produced T cells mostly supplied diversity.

On this clonotype: Antigen specificity is unknown.

Germline V gene data show CDR1 as MNHEY and CDR2 as SVGEGT. V gave up 7 bases and J gave up 1 base; unmatched junction bases: 6. The CDR3 has 14 residues. During its preparation, the TCRbeta library received unique molecular identifiers. MiXCR was run by TCRdb on the PCR reads, yielding one entry per CDR3 protein. The data contain around 490,000 distinct CDR3 sequences, about 10% of them seen just once; the ten biggest clones take up approximately 14%. This receptor was taken from a female patient aged 2 to 10 who had a stem cell transplant for aplastic anemia, so the T cells may come from the graft donor. The rearrangement links TRBV6-2 or TRBV6-3 to TRBJ2-5, with 7 bases fitting TRBD1. Sequenced material: PBMCs, mostly from graft donor cells, taken 180 days after TCRalphabeta/CD19-depleted stem cell transplant. CDR3 amino acids: CASMQHRGQETQYF. The CDR3 nucleotides read TGTGCCAGCATGCAACACAGGGGCCAAGAGACCCAGTACTTC.